Listed here is a single T cell receptor beta chain. Antigen unknown. This CDR3 has 16 residues. Trimming took off 4 bases at V and 2 bases at J, with 15 bases between the two ends. In germline, CDR1 is MRHNA, CDR2 SNTAGT. PCR employed 60 Vbeta and 13 Jbeta primers. Method: immunoSEQ multiplex PCR; TCRdb's copy keeps in-frame clones and lacks some. The sample consists of 100,000 to 150,000 clones, around four fifths of them appearing once. The sample comes from a study of cytomegalovirus exposure and HLA in healthy donors. Study background: HLA-typed donors contributed approximately 92 million unique TCRs, which were held in an early data release.

The study, taken as a whole, reports: On later analysis, the bulk of CMV-associated TCR beta chains appeared to be HLA-restricted. Previous analysis showed most TCR beta V segments were productive about 87% or about 30% of the time. In a later analysis, a missense DCLRE1C variant was linked to TCR beta V- and J-gene trimming.

This chain uses TRBV6-4 with TRBJ1-5; D is perhaps TRBD1 (5 bases). Material: PBMCs. The sequence derives from a woman in her thirties or forties in good health and CMV-seropositive. The CDR3, as DNA: TGTGCCAGCAGTGTGGTACAGGTCCTGGGCAATCAGCCCCAGCATTTT. The encoded protein is CASSVVQVLGNQPQHF.